This is a list of T cell receptor beta chains from one sample in a study of T cell repertoires in cytomegalovirus infection. No antigen is known for these receptors. TCRdb reprocessed the reads via MiXCR and lists one record per CDR3 protein. The profile shows some 57,000 distinct CDR3 sequences, 33% of them singletons. Sequencing was done on a sample of PBMCs, sequenced either directly or after in vitro stimulation (not recorded which). The receptors derive from a human donor in good health (CMV status not recorded). Some clones in this sample may be carry-over from other donors' samples. The CDR3 runs from the conserved cysteine through the conserved F or W. The D gene is left open where the match is weak. Clone size is shown for a subset of rows, as once, few, many or a class of expanded clone.

V gene	clone size	D gene	J gene	CDR3 DNA	CDR3 protein
TRBV7-2	.	TRBD1	TRBJ2-3	TGTGCCAGCAGCTCCGGGACAGGGGTCACAGATACGCAGTATTTT	CASSSGTGVTDTQYF
TRBV4-1	once	.	TRBJ2-1	TGCGCCAGCAGCCTCAGGGAAAGCTCCTACAATGAGCAGTTCTTC	CASSLRESSYNEQFF
TRBV7-4	.	.	TRBJ1-5	TGTGCCAGCAGCTTAGGGTCGGAGCCCCAGCATTTT	CASSLGSEPQHF
TRBV7-6	many	.	TRBJ2-1	TGTGCCAGCAGCTCCCGGGACTGGCCATACAATGAGCAGTTCTTC	CASSSRDWPYNEQFF
TRBV6-6	.	TRBD1	TRBJ2-6	TGTGCCAGCAGTGCAAAGGGGGCCGCAGTCTCTGGGGCCAACGTCCTGACTTTC	CASSAKGAAVSGANVLTF
TRBV20-1	.	.	TRBJ1-1	TGCAGTGCCCCCCGTTGGGGCGACAGTGAAGCTTTCTTT	CSAPRWGDSEAFF
TRBV20-1	many	TRBD2	TRBJ2-7	TGCAGTGCCCCGGGACTAGCGGGGGGGAAGCAGTACTTC	CSAPGLAGGKQYF
TRBV5-4	few	.	TRBJ2-7	TGTGCCAGCAGCTTGGGGGGGGACACTATCTACGAGCAGTACTTC	CASSLGGDTIYEQYF
TRBV7-8	.	TRBD2	TRBJ2-1	TGTGCCAGCAGCCCCACCGGTCGCGGGGGGGCAGTTGAGCAGTTCTTC	CASSPTGRGGAVEQFF
TRBV12-3/TRBV12-4	many	.	TRBJ1-1	TGTGCCAGCAGGACGGGGCTGAACACTGAAGCTTTCTTT	CASRTGLNTEAFF
TRBV7-2	.	TRBD1	TRBJ1-1	TGTGCCAGCAGCTCATACAGGGGAGGGGGTCGGAACACTGAAGCTTTCTTT	CASSSYRGGGRNTEAFF
TRBV5-4	once	.	TRBJ2-3	TGTGCCAGCAGCCCGGAGCTGTACACAGATACGCAGTATTTT	CASSPELYTDTQYF
TRBV5-6	.	.	TRBJ2-7	TGTGCCAGCAGCTTGAGCCCTTACGAGCAGTACTTC	CASSLSPYEQYF
TRBV6-6	.	TRBD2	TRBJ2-2	TGTGCCAGCAGTTCCAGGCTAGCGGAAAACACCGGGGAGCTGTTTTTT	CASSSRLAENTGELFF
TRBV10-3	.	TRBD1	TRBJ1-4	TGTGCCATCAGCGCGGACAGGGTCGGTGAAAAACTGTTTTTT	CAISADRVGEKLFF
TRBV5-1	.	.	TRBJ1-4	TGCGCCAGCAGCCGGGACGGGACAACTAATGAAAAACTGTTTTTT	CASSRDGTTNEKLFF
TRBV7-2	few	.	TRBJ2-3	TGTGCCAGCAGCCCCGAGGGGAGGACGCAGTATTTT	CASSPEGRTQYF
TRBV4-3	few	.	TRBJ1-1	TGCGCCAGCAGCCAAGCGTCTAACACTGAAGCTTTCTTT	CASSQASNTEAFF